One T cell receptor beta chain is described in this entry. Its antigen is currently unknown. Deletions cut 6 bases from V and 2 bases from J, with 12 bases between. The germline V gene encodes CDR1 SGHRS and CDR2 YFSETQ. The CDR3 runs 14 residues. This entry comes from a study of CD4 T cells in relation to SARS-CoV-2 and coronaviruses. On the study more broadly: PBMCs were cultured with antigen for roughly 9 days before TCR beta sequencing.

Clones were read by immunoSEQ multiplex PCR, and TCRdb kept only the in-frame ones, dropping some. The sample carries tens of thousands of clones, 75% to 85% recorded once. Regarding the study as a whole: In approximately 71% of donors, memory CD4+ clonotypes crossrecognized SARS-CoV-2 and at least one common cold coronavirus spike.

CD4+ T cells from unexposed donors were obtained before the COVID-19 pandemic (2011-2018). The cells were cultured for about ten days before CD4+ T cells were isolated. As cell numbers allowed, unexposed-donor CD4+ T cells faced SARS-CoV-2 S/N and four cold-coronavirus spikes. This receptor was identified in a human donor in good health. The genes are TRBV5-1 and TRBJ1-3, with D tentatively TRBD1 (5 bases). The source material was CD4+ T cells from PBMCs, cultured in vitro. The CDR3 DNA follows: TGCGCCAGCAAAGGGACGGAGGCTGGAAACACCATATATTTT. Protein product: CASKGTEAGNTIYF.